What follows are 25 T cell receptor beta chains derived from one specimen sequenced in a study of cytomegalovirus exposure and HLA in healthy donors. PCR primers comprised 60 Vbeta and 13 Jbeta primers. Produced via immunoSEQ multiplex PCR; TCRdb's table is partial and in-frame only. The sample totals 150,000 to 200,000 clones; its top ten clones hold over 1%. Source material: PBMCs. These receptors all come from a woman between 55 and 75 years old in good health and CMV-seronegative.

This chain joins TRBV14 and TRBJ1-1, with no clear D. The CDR3 runs 11 residues. CDR1 is SGHDN and CDR2 is FVKESK in the germline V gene. V lost 0 bases to trimming and J lost 11 bases, with 7 bases between them. The CDR3, as DNA: TGTGCCAGCAGCCAAGAAACAACGGCTTTCTTT. The encoded protein is CASSQETTAFF.

The chain employs TRBV7-9 and TRBJ1-5, with D perhaps TRBD1 (6 bases). CDR3 size: 15 residues. V dropped 1 base and J dropped 7 bases, with 14 bases sitting between them. Germline V gives CDR1 SEHNR, CDR2 FQNEAQ (reference sequence). The CDR3 spells CASSLEGGREQPQHF. CDR3 nucleotides: TGTGCCAGCAGCTTAGAAGGGGGTCGAGAGCAGCCCCAGCATTTT.

This chain connects TRBV6-6 to TRBJ1-2, with 8 bases identical to TRBD1. V shed 5 bases, J shed 8 bases, and the junction held 7 bases outside the gene matches. This CDR3 region has 13 residues. CDR1 and CDR2 from the germline V gene are MNHNY and SVGAGI (reference sequence). DNA of the CDR3: TGTGCCAGCAGTCCAGGGGGCGCGATAGGCTACACCTTC. Its protein is CASSPGGAIGYTF.

The chain links TRBV5-1 to TRBJ2-7; 8 positions agree with TRBD2. There are 14 residues in the CDR3. Germline loops: CDR1 SGHRS, CDR2 YFSETQ. The V and J ends lost 0 bases and 6 bases, in that order; junction bases with no gene match: 5. The CDR3 here is CASSLAAGGFEQYF. CDR3 in DNA: TGCGCCAGCAGCTTGGCGGCGGGAGGTTTCGAGCAGTACTTC.

The rearrangement joins TRBV4-1 to TRBJ1-4; D is possibly TRBD1 (5 bases). This CDR3 has 15 residues. Germline-derived CDR1 and CDR2 are MGHRA and YSYEKL. The V end lost 1 base, the J end lost 8 bases, and 14 bases lay between the germline ends. The DNA for the CDR3 is TGCGCCAGCAGCCAAGGGCCGGGACTGATCGAAAAACTGTTTTTT. Protein sequence: CASSQGPGLIEKLFF.

This chain joins TRBV11-2 and TRBJ1-2, with D unclear. Germline CDR1 reads SGHAT; CDR2 reads FQNNGV. V shed 1 base and J shed 4 bases, with 16 bases lying between them. There are 16 residues in the CDR3. DNA for the CDR3: TGTGCCAGCAGCTTAGCCCCGCGGATTGCAGTCTATGGCTACACCTTC. This gives the protein CASSLAPRIAVYGYTF. The variable domain in full, completed from reference TRBV11-2 and TRBJ1-2, reads EAGVAQSPRYKIIEKRQSVAFWCNPISGHATLYWYQQILGQGPKLLIQFQNNGVVDDSQLPKDRFSAERLKGVDSTLKIQPAKLEDSAVYLCASSLAPRIAVYGYTFGSGTRLTVV.

V and J are TRBV18 and TRBJ1-6; 8 bases agree with TRBD1. Trimming took 0 bases from V and 9 from J; bases not matched to a gene: 7. CDR1 and CDR2 (germline): KGHSH, LQKENI. There are 16 residues in the CDR3. DNA of the CDR3: TGTGCCAGCTCACCACCGGCTCAGGGGGCCTTTTCACCCCTCCACTTT. Residues: CASSPPAQGAFSPLHF.

The chain recombines TRBV4-2 with TRBJ1-1; the D is unclear. The CDR3 consists of 14 residues. Germline V lookup: CDR1 LGHNA, CDR2 YNFKEQ. V was trimmed by 0 bases and J by 0 bases, leaving 5 bases between them. CDR3 nucleotide sequence: TGTGCCAGCAGCCAAGAGGCCATGAACACTGAAGCTTTCTTT. This codes for CASSQEAMNTEAFF.

The chain uses TRBV4-1 and TRBJ1-5; D gene unclear. V lost 4 bases and J 1 base, leaving 11 bases between the germline ends. Germline loops: CDR1 MGHRA, CDR2 YSYEKL. The CDR3 has 15 amino acids. DNA of the CDR3: TGCGCCAGCAGCCCGGGAGTCTGGAGCAATCAGCCCCAGCATTTT. It yields the protein CASSPGVWSNQPQHF.

The V and J genes are TRBV7-9 and TRBJ2-7, with TRBD1 identical over 7 bases. The CDR3 is 14 amino acids. CDR1 is SEHNR, CDR2 FQNEAQ, per germline (reference sequence). Trimming cost V 5 bases and J 3 bases; bases outside gene matches: 7. The CDR3 here is CASSASQGFYEQYF. The CDR3 coding sequence is TGTGCCAGCAGCGCATCACAGGGGTTCTACGAGCAGTACTTC.

The chain combines TRBV6-5 with TRBJ2-5; D unresolved. Germline V gene sequence: CDR1 MNHEY, CDR2 SVGAGI. The CDR3 sequence is 16 residues long. Trimming shortened V by 0 bases and J by 5 bases, and 16 bases separated the two germline ends. The CDR3 DNA reads as TGTGCCAGCAGTTACTCGGCTGTGGCAGGTCGGGAGACCCAGTACTTC. Translated: CASSYSAVAGRETQYF.

This chain uses TRBV7-7 with TRBJ2-7, with D unclear. The germline V and J ends were trimmed by 2 bases and 6 bases, with 14 bases remaining between them. Germline lookup yields CDR1 SSHAT and CDR2 FNYEAQ (reference sequence). The CDR3 has 14 residues. The CDR3 DNA follows: TGTGCCAGCAGCTTACGACCCCAGAGCGCCGAGCAGTACTTC. Its protein product is CASSLRPQSAEQYF.

The genes are TRBV4-1 and TRBJ2-7; D remains ambiguous. The ends were cut back, 0 bases at V and 2 bases at J, with 11 bases in the middle. The CDR3 contains 15 residues. Germline V CDR1 and CDR2: MGHRA, YSYEKL. The CDR3 is CASSQDPTNTYEQYF. The DNA of the CDR3 is TGCGCCAGCAGCCAAGACCCGACAAATACCTACGAGCAGTACTTC.

The chain combines TRBV5-8 with TRBJ2-5; possible D gene TRBD2, 7 bases. The CDR3 sequence is 17 residues long. CDR1 is SGHTS, CDR2 YDEGEE, per germline. V dropped 0 bases and J dropped 5 bases, with 20 bases sitting between them. CDR3: CASSLALGGGPGETQYF. Written as DNA, the CDR3 is TGTGCCAGCAGCTTGGCTTTGGGCGGGGGCCCGGGGGAGACCCAGTACTTC.

The chain recombines TRBV5-1 with TRBJ1-4; 9 nucleotides match TRBD1. V was clipped by 3 bases and J by 5 bases; unmatched bases: 14. Germline V gene lookup returns CDR1 SGHRS and CDR2 YFSETQ. The length of the CDR3 is 18 residues. The CDR3 coding sequence is TGCGCCAGCAGCTCCCGCGGGACAGGGTTCGGGGGCAATGAAAAACTGTTTTTT. It is translated as CASSSRGTGFGGNEKLFF.

The rearrangement links TRBV10-1 to TRBJ1-1, with 10 bases fitting TRBD1. Per germline, CDR1 WNHNN and CDR2 SYGVQD (reference sequence). V lost 5 bases to trimming and J lost 3 bases; unmatched junction nucleotides: 3. The CDR3 contains 14 residues. The CDR3 DNA reads TGCGCCAGCAGTCGGACAGGGGGGGACACTGAAGCTTTCTTT. It encodes CASSRTGGDTEAFF.

The chain carries TRBV7-2 and TRBJ1-5; 9 nucleotides match TRBD1. Trimming took 4 bases from V and 4 from J; bases not matched to a gene: 5. This CDR3 is built from 15 residues. Germline V lookup: CDR1 SGHTA, CDR2 FQGNSA. The CDR3 DNA is TGTGCCAGCAGCTCCCTGACAGGGGGTAATCAGCCCCAGCATTTT. This codes for CASSSLTGGNQPQHF.

This chain joins TRBV5-1 and TRBJ2-5; D uncertain. The CDR3 is made up of 12 amino acids. Per the germline V gene, CDR1 is SGHRS and CDR2 is YFSETQ. The germline V and J ends were trimmed by 1 base and 5 bases, with 6 bases remaining between them. CDR3 nucleotides: TGCGCCAGCAGCTTGCCCCCGGAGACCCAGTACTTC. Its protein product is CASSLPPETQYF.

The chain uses TRBV5-1 and TRBJ2-3; a weak D match, TRBD1 (6 bases). Germline-derived CDR1 and CDR2 are SGHRS and YFSETQ. The CDR3 extends over 12 amino acids. V was pared by 0 bases and J by 12 bases, with 11 bases between. The CDR3 region has the DNA TGCGCCAGCAGCTTGGTTCTGGACAGCCAGTATTTT. Encoded protein: CASSLVLDSQYF.

The chain recombines TRBV7-9 with TRBJ2-1; D is uncertain. The CDR3 has 13 amino acids. Germline-derived CDR1 and CDR2 are SEHNR and FQNEAQ (reference sequence). V lost 5 bases, J lost 9 bases, and 14 bases lay in between. For the CDR3, the DNA is TGTGCCAGCAGCGAGGCCCTAAGTATTGAGCAGTTCTTC. It encodes CASSEALSIEQFF.

J is TRBJ2-2 and V is TRBV19; a possible D gene is TRBD2 (7 bases). From germline, CDR1 is LNHDA and CDR2 SQIVND (reference sequence). Deletions cut 6 bases from V and 0 bases from J, with 14 bases between. The CDR3 loop spans 16 amino acids. The CDR3 sequence is CASRGGQSANTGELFF. The CDR3 coding sequence is TGTGCCAGTAGGGGGGGGCAGTCCGCGAACACCGGGGAGCTGTTTTTT.

V usage is TRBV19 and J usage is TRBJ2-7; TRBD1 matches at 8 bases. This CDR3 spans 13 amino acids. Trimming took 5 bases from V and 3 from J; bases not matched to a gene: 3. The germline CDR1 and CDR2 sequences are LNHDA and SQIVND (reference sequence). CDR3 sequence: CASSVDRDYEQYF. In nucleotides, the CDR3 is TGTGCCAGTAGTGTGGACAGGGACTACGAGCAGTACTTC.

The chain joins TRBV7-3 to TRBJ2-2; TRBD2 is a possible D gene (6 bases). V was shortened by 5 bases and J by 4 bases, with 11 bases between the two germline ends. CDR1 and CDR2 from the germline V gene are SGHTA and FQGTGA. The CDR3 consists of 14 residues. The CDR3 bases are TGTGCCAGCAGCCTTGTCGGGAGCACCGGGGAGCTGTTTTTT. Translated: CASSLVGSTGELFF. The variable domain in full, completed from reference TRBV7-3 and TRBJ2-2, reads GAGVSQTPSNKVTEKGKYVELRCDPISGHTALYWYRQSLGQGPEFLIYFQGTGAADDSGLPNDRFFAVRPEGSVSTLKIQRTERGDSAVYLCASSLVGSTGELFFGEGSRLTVL.

V gene TRBV7-9 combines with J gene TRBJ2-2; 7 positions agree with TRBD2. The CDR3 has 12 amino acids. J gave up 9 bases and V 9 bases, and 7 bases lay outside the gene matches. Germline loops: CDR1 SEHNR, CDR2 FQNEAQ (reference sequence). The CDR3 loop is CASVPAGRELFF. The CDR3 nucleotides are TGTGCCAGTGTTCCAGCGGGGCGGGAGCTGTTTTTT.

The V gene is TRBV5-1, the J gene TRBJ2-3, with TRBD1 matching over 9 bases. CDR3 size: 15 residues. Trimming at V came to 2 bases and at J to 1 base, leaving 2 bases not matched to a gene. Looked up from germline, CDR1 is SGHRS and CDR2 is YFSETQ. The CDR3 DNA follows: TGCGCCAGCAGCTTCCGGGACAGGGGCACAGATACGCAGTATTTT. It translates to CASSFRDRGTDTQYF. The full variable domain, completed using reference TRBV5-1 and TRBJ2-3, is KAGVTQTPRYLIKTRGQQVTLSCSPISGHRSVSWYQQTPGQGLQFLFEYFSETQRNKGNFPGRFSGRQFSNSRSEMNVSTLELGDSALYLCASSFRDRGTDTQYFGPGTRLTVL.